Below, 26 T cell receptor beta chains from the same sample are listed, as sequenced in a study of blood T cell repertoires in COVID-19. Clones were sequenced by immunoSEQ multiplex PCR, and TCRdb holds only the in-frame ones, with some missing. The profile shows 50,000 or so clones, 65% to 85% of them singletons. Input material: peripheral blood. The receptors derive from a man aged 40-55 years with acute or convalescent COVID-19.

As DNA, the CDR3 is TGTGCCAGCTCACCTAGTAGTACCCATTCCCAGGGCGGCACCGGGGAGCTGTTTTTT. Its protein product is CASSPSSTHSQGGTGELFF. This chain joins TRBV18 and TRBJ2-2, with D possibly being TRBD1 (5 bases). CDR3 length: 19 residues. V was clipped by 3 bases and J by 4 bases, with 24 bases between them. Germline values: CDR1 KGHSH, CDR2 LQKENI.

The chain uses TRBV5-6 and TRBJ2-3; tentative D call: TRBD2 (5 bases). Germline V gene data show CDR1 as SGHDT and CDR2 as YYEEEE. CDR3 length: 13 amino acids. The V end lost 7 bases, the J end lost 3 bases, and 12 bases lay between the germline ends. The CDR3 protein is CASALWTTDTQYF. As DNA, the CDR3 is TGTGCCAGCGCACTGTGGACTACAGATACGCAGTATTTT.

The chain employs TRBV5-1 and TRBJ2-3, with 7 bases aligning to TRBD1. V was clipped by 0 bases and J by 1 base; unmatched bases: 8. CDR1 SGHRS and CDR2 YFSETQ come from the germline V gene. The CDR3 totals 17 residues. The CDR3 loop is CASSLGPRDSRTDTQYF. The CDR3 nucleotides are TGCGCCAGCAGCTTGGGCCCCCGGGACAGTCGCACAGATACGCAGTATTTT.

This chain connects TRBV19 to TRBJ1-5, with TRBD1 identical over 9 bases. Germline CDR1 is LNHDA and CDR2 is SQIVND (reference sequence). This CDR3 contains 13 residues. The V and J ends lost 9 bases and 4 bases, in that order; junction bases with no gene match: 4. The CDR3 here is CASTGTGNQPQHF. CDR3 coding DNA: TGTGCCAGCACCGGGACAGGGAATCAGCCCCAGCATTTT.

This chain's CDR3 is CSGEENTEAFF. In nucleotides, the CDR3 is TGCAGTGGGGAGGAGAACACTGAAGCTTTCTTT. J is TRBJ1-1 and V is TRBV20-1, with D hard to call. Germline CDR1 is DFQATT and CDR2 is SNEGSKA (reference sequence). This CDR3 spans 11 amino acids. Trimming cost V 7 bases and J 1 base, with 7 bases left between them.

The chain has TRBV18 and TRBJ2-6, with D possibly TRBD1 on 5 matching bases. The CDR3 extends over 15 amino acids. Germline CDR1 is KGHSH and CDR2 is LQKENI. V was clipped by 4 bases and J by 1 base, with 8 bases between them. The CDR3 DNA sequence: TGTGCCAGCTCACGGGCAGGGTCTGGGGCCAACGTCCTGACTTTC. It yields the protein CASSRAGSGANVLTF.

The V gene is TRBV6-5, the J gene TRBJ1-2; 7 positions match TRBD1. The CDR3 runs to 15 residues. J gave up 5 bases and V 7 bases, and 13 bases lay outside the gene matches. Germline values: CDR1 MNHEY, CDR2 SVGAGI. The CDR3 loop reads CASIWHTGVKYGYTF. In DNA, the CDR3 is TGTGCCAGCATTTGGCATACAGGGGTTAAGTATGGCTACACCTTC.

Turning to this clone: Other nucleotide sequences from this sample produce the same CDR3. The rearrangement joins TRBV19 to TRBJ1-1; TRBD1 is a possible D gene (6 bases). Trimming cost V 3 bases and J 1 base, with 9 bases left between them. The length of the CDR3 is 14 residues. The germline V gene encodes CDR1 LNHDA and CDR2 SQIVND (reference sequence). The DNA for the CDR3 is TGTGCCAGTAGTATCCTACAGGGGAACACTGAAGCTTTCTTT. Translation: CASSILQGNTEAFF.

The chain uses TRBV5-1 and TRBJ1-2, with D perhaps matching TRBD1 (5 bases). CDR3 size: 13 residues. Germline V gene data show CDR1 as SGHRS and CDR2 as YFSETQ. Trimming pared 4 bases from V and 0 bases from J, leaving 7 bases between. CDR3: CASSDRANYGYTF. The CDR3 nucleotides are TGCGCCAGCAGCGACAGAGCTAACTATGGCTACACCTTC.

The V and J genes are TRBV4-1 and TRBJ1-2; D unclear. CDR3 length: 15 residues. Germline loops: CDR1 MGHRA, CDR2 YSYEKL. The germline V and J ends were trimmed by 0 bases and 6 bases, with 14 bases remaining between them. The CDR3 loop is CASSQDRLEVDGYTF. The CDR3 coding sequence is TGCGCCAGCAGCCAAGATAGACTCGAGGTAGATGGCTACACCTTC.

The CDR3 nucleotides are TGTGCCACCAGCAGAGCGGGGGGCATGAACACTGAAGCTTTCTTT. Amino acid sequence: CATSRAGGMNTEAFF. J is TRBJ1-1 and V is TRBV15, with D possibly being TRBD1 (6 bases). The CDR3 consists of 15 residues. The germline V gene has CDR1 LNHNV and CDR2 YYDKDF (reference sequence). V lost 1 base and J lost 0, with 9 bases in between.

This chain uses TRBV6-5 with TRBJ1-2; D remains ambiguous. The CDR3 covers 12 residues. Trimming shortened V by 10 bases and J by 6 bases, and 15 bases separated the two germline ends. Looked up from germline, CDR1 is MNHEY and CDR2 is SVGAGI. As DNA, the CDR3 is TGTGCCACTACGGCGGGAGCGGATGGCTACACCTTC. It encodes CATTAGADGYTF.

The CDR3 is CASSLRADVYNEQFF. In DNA, the CDR3 is TGCGCCAGCAGCCTCCGAGCGGACGTCTACAATGAGCAGTTCTTC. The chain links TRBV4-1 to TRBJ2-1, with a weak D call TRBD2 (5 bases). The CDR3 runs to 15 residues. V dropped 4 bases and J dropped 3 bases, with 13 bases sitting between them. Germline V gene sequence: CDR1 MGHRA, CDR2 YSYEKL.

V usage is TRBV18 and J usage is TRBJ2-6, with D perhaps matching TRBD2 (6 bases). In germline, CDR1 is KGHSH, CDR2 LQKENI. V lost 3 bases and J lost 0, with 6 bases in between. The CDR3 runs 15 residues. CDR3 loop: CASSPGGSGANVLTF. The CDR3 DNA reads TGTGCCAGCTCACCCGGGGGCTCTGGGGCCAACGTCCTGACTTTC.

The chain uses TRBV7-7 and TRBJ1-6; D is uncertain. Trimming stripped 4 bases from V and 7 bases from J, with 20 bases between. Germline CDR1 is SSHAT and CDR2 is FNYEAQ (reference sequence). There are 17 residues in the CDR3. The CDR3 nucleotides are TGTGCCAGCAGCTCGCCCCGGGCCCCGAGAGGGAATTCACCCCTCCACTTT. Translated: CASSSPRAPRGNSPLHF.

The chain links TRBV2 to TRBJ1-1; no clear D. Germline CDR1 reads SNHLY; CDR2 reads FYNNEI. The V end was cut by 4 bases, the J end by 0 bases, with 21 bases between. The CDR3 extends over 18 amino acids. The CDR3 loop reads CASSGNLHKLLMNTEAFF. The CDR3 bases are TGTGCCAGCAGTGGGAACCTACATAAACTACTTATGAACACTGAAGCTTTCTTT.

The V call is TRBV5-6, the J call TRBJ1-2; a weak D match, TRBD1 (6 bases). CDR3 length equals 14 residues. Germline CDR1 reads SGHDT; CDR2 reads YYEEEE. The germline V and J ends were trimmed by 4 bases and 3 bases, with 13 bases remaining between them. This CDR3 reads CASSLNRVDYGYTF. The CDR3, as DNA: TGTGCCAGCAGCCTGAACAGGGTAGACTATGGCTACACCTTC. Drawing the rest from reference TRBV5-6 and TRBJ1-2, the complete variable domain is DAGVTQSPTHLIKTRGQQVTLRCSPKSGHDTVSWYQQALGQGPQFIFQYYEEEERQRGNFPDRFSGHQFPNYSSELNVNALLLGDSALYLCASSLNRVDYGYTFGSGTRLTVV.

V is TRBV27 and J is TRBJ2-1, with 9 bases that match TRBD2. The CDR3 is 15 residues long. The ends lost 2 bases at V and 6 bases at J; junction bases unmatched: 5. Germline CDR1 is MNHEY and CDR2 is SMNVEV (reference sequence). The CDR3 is CASSLGLAGINEQFF. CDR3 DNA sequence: TGTGCCAGCAGTTTAGGTCTAGCGGGAATCAATGAGCAGTTCTTC.

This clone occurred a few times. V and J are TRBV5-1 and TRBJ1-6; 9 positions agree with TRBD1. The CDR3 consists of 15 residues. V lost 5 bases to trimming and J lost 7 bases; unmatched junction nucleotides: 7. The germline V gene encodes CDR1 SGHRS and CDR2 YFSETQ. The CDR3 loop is CASRPWTGENSPLHF. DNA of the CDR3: TGCGCCAGCAGACCTTGGACAGGGGAGAATTCACCCCTCCACTTT.

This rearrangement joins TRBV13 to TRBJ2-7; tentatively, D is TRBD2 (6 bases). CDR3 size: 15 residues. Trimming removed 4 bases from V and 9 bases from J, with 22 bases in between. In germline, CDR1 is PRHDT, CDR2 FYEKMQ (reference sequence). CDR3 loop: CASSSEASAGVGQYF. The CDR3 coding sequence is TGTGCCAGCAGCTCCGAGGCTAGCGCCGGGGTTGGGCAGTACTTC.

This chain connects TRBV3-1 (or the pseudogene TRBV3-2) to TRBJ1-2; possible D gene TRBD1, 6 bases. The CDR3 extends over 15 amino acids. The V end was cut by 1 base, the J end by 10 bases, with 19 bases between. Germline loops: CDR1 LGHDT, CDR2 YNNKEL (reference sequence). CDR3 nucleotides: TGTGCCAGCAGCCAAGGAGGAGCCGGGACATTTGCCTACACCTTC. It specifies CASSQGGAGTFAYTF.

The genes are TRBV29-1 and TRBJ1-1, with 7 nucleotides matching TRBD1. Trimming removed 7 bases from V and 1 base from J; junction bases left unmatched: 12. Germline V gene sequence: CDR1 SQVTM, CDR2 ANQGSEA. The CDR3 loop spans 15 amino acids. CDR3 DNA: TGCAGCGCAGTAGCAGCCGGACAGGAGAACACTGAAGCTTTCTTT. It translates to CSAVAAGQENTEAFF.

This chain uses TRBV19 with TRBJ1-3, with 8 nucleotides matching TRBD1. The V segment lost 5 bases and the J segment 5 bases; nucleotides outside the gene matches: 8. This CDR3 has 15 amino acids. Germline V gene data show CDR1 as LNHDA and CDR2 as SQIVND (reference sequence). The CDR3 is CASSLRQGRRNTIYF. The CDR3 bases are TGTGCCAGTAGTCTTCGACAGGGGCGGAGAAACACCATATATTTT.

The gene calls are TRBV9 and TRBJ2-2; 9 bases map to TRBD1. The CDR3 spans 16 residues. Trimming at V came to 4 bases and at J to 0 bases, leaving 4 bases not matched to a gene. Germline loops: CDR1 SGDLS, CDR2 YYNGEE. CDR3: CASSPRTGANTGELFF. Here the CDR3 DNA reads TGTGCCAGCAGCCCCCGGACAGGGGCGAACACCGGGGAGCTGTTTTTT.

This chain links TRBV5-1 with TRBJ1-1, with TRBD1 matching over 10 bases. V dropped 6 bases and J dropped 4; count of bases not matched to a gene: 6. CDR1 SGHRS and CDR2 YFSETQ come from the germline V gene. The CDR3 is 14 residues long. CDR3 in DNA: TGCGCCAGCAAAGGAGACAGGGGGCTCACTGAAGCTTTCTTT. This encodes CASKGDRGLTEAFF.

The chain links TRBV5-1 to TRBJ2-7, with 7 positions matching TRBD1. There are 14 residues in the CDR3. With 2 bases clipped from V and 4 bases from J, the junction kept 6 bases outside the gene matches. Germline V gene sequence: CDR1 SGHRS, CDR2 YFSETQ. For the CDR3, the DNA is TGCGCCAGCAGCTTAGGGACAGTTGATTACGAGCAGTACTTC. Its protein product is CASSLGTVDYEQYF. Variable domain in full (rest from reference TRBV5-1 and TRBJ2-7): KAGVTQTPRYLIKTRGQQVTLSCSPISGHRSVSWYQQTPGQGLQFLFEYFSETQRNKGNFPGRFSGRQFSNSRSEMNVSTLELGDSALYLCASSLGTVDYEQYFGPGTRLTVT.